The 11 T cell receptor beta chains reported below all come from one sample, sequenced in a study of blood T cells in healthy people across ages. Sample-barcoded 5' priming and a J-beta primer mix drove a second PCR of roughly 7 to 11 cycles. TCRdb recomputed calls from the 5' RACE reads with MiXCR, one row per CDR3 protein. The sample contains about a million distinct CDR3 sequences, around two fifths of which appear only once. Sequencing used blood. The source of these receptors is a man younger than 35 in good health.

The chain is built from TRBV20-1 and TRBJ2-7; D is uncertain. This CDR3 is 13 amino acids long. V lost 6 bases to trimming and J lost 3 bases, with 15 bases between them. Germline V gene lookup returns CDR1 DFQATT and CDR2 SNEGSKA (reference sequence). The CDR3 region is CSARPDGRYEQYF. In DNA, the CDR3 is TGCAGTGCCCGGCCGGACGGCCGCTACGAGCAGTACTTC.

The chain couples TRBV25-1 to TRBJ2-3; D might be TRBD1 or TRBD2, each matching 6 bases. V gave up 1 base and J gave up 4 bases, with 12 bases separating them. The germline gives CDR1 MGHDK, CDR2 SYGVNS. The CDR3 runs 15 residues. CDR3 nucleotide sequence: TGTGCCAGCAGTGAATGGGGGGCAGGGGCAGATACGCAGTATTTT. Protein sequence: CASSEWGAGADTQYF.

This clonotype appeared a few times. The chain couples TRBV25-1 to TRBJ1-2, with D perhaps matching TRBD1 (5 bases). The CDR3 runs 12 residues. CDR1 is MGHDK and CDR2 is SYGVNS in the germline V gene. Trimming stripped 1 base from V and 12 bases from J, with 12 bases between. The CDR3 bases are TGTGCCAGCAGTGAATCTGCAGGGATCAACACCTTC. Protein product: CASSESAGINTF.

The V call is TRBV20-1, the J call TRBJ1-1; TRBD1 aligns across 7 bases. This CDR3 is 15 amino acids long. Germline V CDR1 and CDR2: DFQATT, SNEGSKA (reference sequence). The CDR3 bases are TGCAGGACCCACAGGGGTAGCGTCAGGAACACTGAAGCTTTCTTT. Amino acids: CRTHRGSVRNTEAFF.

V and J are TRBV5-1 and TRBJ2-3, with 12 bases matching TRBD1. Trimming cost V 0 bases and J 1 base; bases outside gene matches: 15. CDR3 length: 21 residues. The germline V gene encodes CDR1 SGHRS and CDR2 YFSETQ. The CDR3 nucleotides are TGCGCCAGCAGCTTGGATATCACGTATCGCGGGACAGGGGGCCGCACAGATACGCAGTATTTT. Amino acid sequence: CASSLDITYRGTGGRTDTQYF.

The chain carries TRBV27 and TRBJ2-7; D not resolved. Looked up from germline, CDR1 is MNHEY and CDR2 is SMNVEV (reference sequence). The CDR3 contains 12 residues. Trimming removed 4 bases from V and 12 bases from J, with 16 bases in between. The CDR3, as DNA: TGTGCCAGCAGTTCCAGGTCGGCAAAGCGGTACTTC. Translating it yields CASSSRSAKRYF.

This clonotype has just a few counts. V is TRBV20-1 and J is TRBJ1-2; the D gene is possibly TRBD1 (5 bases). Germline values: CDR1 DFQATT, CDR2 SNEGSKA (reference sequence). V was trimmed by 1 base and J by 4 bases, leaving 13 bases between them. The CDR3 sequence is 14 residues long. CDR3 amino acids: CSARVPAGSYGYTF. For the CDR3, the DNA is TGCAGTGCTAGAGTTCCCGCAGGGAGCTATGGCTACACCTTC.

This clonotype was counted between two and nine times. V gene TRBV27 combines with J gene TRBJ2-7; 7 nucleotides agree with TRBD1. The CDR3 sequence is 14 residues long. J gave up 3 bases and V 3 bases, and 5 bases lay outside the gene matches. Per germline, CDR1 MNHEY and CDR2 SMNVEV (reference sequence). This chain's CDR3 is CASSFTGAHYEQYF. DNA of the CDR3: TGTGCCAGCAGTTTTACAGGGGCCCACTACGAGCAGTACTTC.

The CDR3: CASSYPGQGNAEAFF. CDR3 DNA: TGTGCCAGCAGTTACCCGGGACAGGGTAACGCTGAAGCTTTCTTT. The rearrangement links TRBV6-5 to TRBJ1-1; TRBD1 aligns across 9 bases. V dropped 2 bases and J dropped 6; count of bases not matched to a gene: 7. CDR3 length equals 15 residues. Germline CDR1 and CDR2: MNHEY and SVGAGI.

The chain has TRBV12-5 and TRBJ1-4; no reliable D call. The CDR3 length is 17 residues. The V end was cut by 8 bases, the J end by 5 bases, with 24 bases between. Germline CDR1 is LGHNT and CDR2 is FRNRAP. CDR3 sequence: CASSTFSRRGENEKLFF. CDR3 nucleotide sequence: TGTGCTAGTTCCACTTTTTCCCGCCGAGGTGAAAATGAAAAACTGTTTTTT. Looking up the rest from reference TRBV12-5 and TRBJ1-4 gives the full variable domain: DARVTQTPRHKVTEMGQEVTMRCQPILGHNTVFWYRQTMMQGLELLAYFRNRAPLDDSGMPKDRFSAEMPDATLATLKIQPSEPRDSAVYFCASSTFSRRGENEKLFFGSGTQLSVL.

This clonotype has just a few counts. The chain is built from TRBV3-1 and TRBJ2-4, with D perhaps being TRBD1 or TRBD2 (5 bases each). The germline V gene has CDR1 LGHDT and CDR2 YNNKEL (reference sequence). Trimming removed 1 base from V and 0 bases from J, with 13 bases in between. The CDR3 length is 17 residues. Written as DNA, the CDR3 is TGTGCCAGCAGCCAAGTGGGACCCCTACCAGCCAAAAACATTCAGTACTTC. As protein: CASSQVGPLPAKNIQYF.